What follows is one T cell receptor beta chain and its context. The antigen remains undetermined. The sample comes from a study of early T cells in non-severe SARS-CoV-2 infection. The overall study: Investigators sequenced bulk RNA drawn from unsorted whole blood, and chains remained unpaired.

Separate cDNA molecules each had unique molecular identifiers attached to them. TCRdb re-called the 5' RACE reads through MiXCR, storing one row per CDR3 protein. Altogether under 85,000 distinct CDR3 sequences are present, roughly an eighth being singletons, with the ten largest covering approximately 5%. CDR1 is LGHDT, CDR2 YNNKEL, per germline (reference sequence). This CDR3 has 14 residues. V gave up 4 bases and J gave up 6 bases, with 14 bases separating them. Study-wide results and limits: Private and CD4 specificities were missed by VDJdb matching, skewed to anti-spike CD8.

The TCR sequence derives from an adult who was a healthcare worker with PCR-confirmed SARS-CoV-2 infection or an uninfected control (not recorded which). Source material: whole blood. The chain carries TRBV3-1 and TRBJ2-3; D unresolved. The CDR3 DNA reads as TGTGCCAGCAGCCTCAGTCCCCTGGAGGATACGCAGTATTTT. Its translation is CASSLSPLEDTQYF.